This is a list of T cell receptor beta chains from one sample in a study of cytomegalovirus exposure and HLA in healthy donors. The protocol was immunoSEQ multiplex PCR, while the TCRdb copy is restricted to in-frame clones and leaves out a portion. There are over 130,000 clones in the sample; approximately 80% occur only once, and roughly 1.9% lies in the top ten. Sequencing used PBMCs. The receptors stem from a man aged 40-49 years in good health and CMV-seronegative. Each CDR3 is given with its conserved first and last residue. The D gene is left open where the match is weak. Not every row has a clone size; where given, it reads once, few, many or a size class.

.,TRBV5-6,.,TRBJ1-5,TGTGCCAGCAGCTCCGGGGCGGGGGGGAATCAGCCCCAGCATTTT,CASSSGAGGNQPQHF
.,TRBV6-5,TRBD2,TRBJ2-5,TGTGCCAGCAGTTACGCCACTAGCGTAGAGACCCAGTACTTC,CASSYATSVETQYF
.,TRBV23-1,.,TRBJ2-7,TGCGCCAGCAGTCAATCTCCTCTGGGGCATCACGGTTCCTTCTTC,CASSQSPLGHHGSFF
.,TRBV11-2,.,TRBJ1-6,TGTGCCAGCAGCTTAGCGGGGGAAGGGTCACCCCTCCACTTT,CASSLAGEGSPLHF
.,TRBV18,TRBD2,TRBJ2-1,TGTGCCAGCTCACCTGTTAGACCGGGACTAGCGGGAGGGCCTGGTTACAATGAGCAGTTCTTC,CASSPVRPGLAGGPGYNEQFF
.,TRBV9,.,TRBJ1-1,TGTGCCAGCAGCCCAAACACTGAAGCTTTCTTT,CASSPNTEAFF
.,TRBV7-9,TRBD2,TRBJ2-5,TGTGCCAGCAGCTTAGCGGCCCTAGCGGGGGGGCTTTTAGAGACCCAGTACTTC,CASSLAALAGGLLETQYF
once,TRBV13,.,TRBJ2-3,TGTGCCAGCAGCTTAGGCGCAGATACGCAGTATTTT,CASSLGADTQYF
.,TRBV4-1,TRBD1,TRBJ2-7,TGCGCCAGCAGCCGGCTAACAGGGGATGCCTACGAGCAGTACTTC,CASSRLTGDAYEQYF
.,TRBV5-1,.,TRBJ2-3,TGCGCCAGCAGCTCGCCCGGGGAAGCGGACGGAGATACGCAGTATTTT,CASSSPGEADGDTQYF
once,TRBV4-3,.,TRBJ2-1,TGCGCCAGCAGCCAAGTTGGTGGGGCAGGGTTCAATGAGCAGTTCTTC,CASSQVGGAGFNEQFF
few,TRBV5-4,.,TRBJ2-3,TGTGCCAGCAGCTTGGCAGAATCAAGGGGGGATACGCAGTATTTT,CASSLAESRGDTQYF
.,TRBV7-6,TRBD1,TRBJ2-7,TGTGCCAGCAGCTTAAACGGACAGGATGGTCAGTACTTC,CASSLNGQDGQYF
.,TRBV27,.,TRBJ2-1,TGTGCCAGCAGTTTCCCGGGGGCCTACAATGAGCAGTTCTTC,CASSFPGAYNEQFF
.,TRBV29-1,TRBD2,TRBJ2-3,TGCAGCGTCCTACTAACTAGCGGGAGGCACTCTAGCACAGATACGCAGTATTTT,CSVLLTSGRHSSTDTQYF
.,TRBV4-1,.,TRBJ2-3,TGCGCCAGCAGCCCCCCTGGTGGCCTTGGTAGCACAGATACGCAGTATTTT,CASSPPGGLGSTDTQYF
few,TRBV13,TRBD1,TRBJ2-1,TGTGCCAGCAGCTACCAGGGGGCGCGGAACAATGAGCAGTTCTTC,CASSYQGARNNEQFF
.,TRBV18,.,TRBJ1-5,TGTGCCAGCTCACCCACAGGGTTAGGCAATCAGCCCCAGCATTTT,CASSPTGLGNQPQHF
.,TRBV11-2,.,TRBJ2-7,TGTGCCAGCACCATACGGGAGTACGGCGAGCAGTACTTC,CASTIREYGEQYF
few,TRBV5-1,TRBD1,TRBJ1-1,TGCGCCAGCAGCATGGAGGGGGGGACAGGGGGATCAAACACTGAAGCTTTCTTT,CASSMEGGTGGSNTEAFF
.,TRBV6-1,TRBD2,TRBJ2-7,TGTGCCAGCAGTGTGGAGCGGGAGGTTCCCTACGAGCAGTACTTC,CASSVEREVPYEQYF
.,TRBV5-8,.,TRBJ1-4,TGTGCCAGCAGCTTCGGACAGTGGGATGAAAAACTGTTTTTT,CASSFGQWDEKLFF
.,TRBV30,TRBD1,TRBJ1-5,TGTGCCTGGACCGGAGGACAGGGCGATCAGCCCCAGCATTTT,CAWTGGQGDQPQHF
medium-sized,TRBV11-3,.,TRBJ1-5,TGTGCCAGCAGCCCGACGGTGGCCCGGGGTGAGAGTCAGCCCCAGCATTTT,CASSPTVARGESQPQHF
few,TRBV27,TRBD2,TRBJ2-2,TGTGCCAGCAGTCCGGGACTAGCGGGACCGAACACCGGGGAGCTGTTTTTT,CASSPGLAGPNTGELFF
.,TRBV11-2,.,TRBJ2-3,TGTGCCAGCAGCCTAGGGGGGCCGGGCACAGATACGCAGTATTTT,CASSLGGPGTDTQYF
.,TRBV13,TRBD1,TRBJ2-7,TGTGCCAGCAGCTCCGGGACAGGGCCCTACGAGCAGTACTTC,CASSSGTGPYEQYF
.,TRBV19,TRBD1,TRBJ2-7,TGTGCCAGTAGTTGGACAGGGAGGAGCTCCTACGAGCAGTACTTC,CASSWTGRSSYEQYF